A selection of T cell receptor beta chains follows, all from one sample in a study of shared T cell receptors in the human thymus. The repertoire was sequenced with immunoSEQ multiplex PCR; TCRdb's copy has only in-frame clones and lacks some. The table has almost 550,000 clones, around 78% seen once. Another study also made use of these data, one on human thymus T cells.

Sequencing input: thymocytes. The origin of the receptors is a boy in the first two years of life with a congenital heart defect. Each CDR3 is given with its conserved first and last residue. A D gene is named only where the DNA matches it firmly. Expanded clones are given a class, and other clones once, few, many or no size at all.

clone size	V gene	D gene	J gene	CDR3 protein	CDR3 DNA
.	TRBV6-5	TRBD2	TRBJ2-7	CASSPPGTTFDEQYF	TGTGCCAGCAGTCCACCCGGGACTACTTTCGACGAGCAGTACTTC
few	TRBV19	TRBD2	TRBJ2-1	CASTPRSGRGGEQFF	TGTGCCAGTACCCCCCGGAGCGGGAGGGGGGGTGAGCAGTTCTTC
.	TRBV28	TRBD1	TRBJ1-3	CASSLKGDRILTIYF	TGTGCCAGCAGTCTAAAAGGGGACAGAATCTTGACCATATATTTT
.	TRBV11-3	TRBD2	TRBJ2-1	CASSTRLAAVFDEQFF	TGTGCCAGCAGCACAAGACTAGCGGCGGTTTTTGATGAGCAGTTCTTC
.	TRBV12-2	.	TRBJ2-1	CASRFSNEQFF	TGTGCAAGTCGCTTTTCTAATGAGCAGTTCTTC
once	TRBV6-6	TRBD1	TRBJ2-2	CASRSSYTGGTGELFF	TGTGCCAGCAGATCCTCCTATACAGGGGGCACCGGGGAGCTGTTTTTT
.	TRBV14	.	TRBJ2-7	CASSPGQGLPYEQYF	TGTGCCAGCAGCCCAGGACAGGGACTACCCTACGAGCAGTACTTC
.	TRBV29-1	TRBD2	TRBJ2-1	CSVEEKWGLAGVGNEQFF	TGCAGCGTTGAAGAAAAGTGGGGGCTAGCGGGAGTAGGGAATGAGCAGTTCTTC
.	TRBV28	TRBD1	TRBJ1-2	CASREGQGRSNYGYTF	TGTGCCAGCAGGGAGGGACAGGGGCGAAGTAACTATGGCTACACCTTC
once	TRBV4-2	TRBD2	TRBJ2-3	CASSQYTSREGRSGDTQYF	TGTGCCAGCAGCCAATATACTAGCCGGGAGGGCCGATCGGGAGATACGCAGTATTTT
.	TRBV7-9	TRBD1	TRBJ2-7	CASSLVWTGSYEQYF	TGTGCCAGCAGCTTAGTATGGACAGGATCCTACGAGCAGTACTTC
few	TRBV11-3	TRBD1	TRBJ2-7	CASSASDRLNYEQYF	TGTGCCAGCAGCGCATCGGACAGGTTGAACTACGAGCAGTACTTC
.	TRBV15	TRBD2	TRBJ2-7	CATSRVVAGEGKRFYEQYF	TGTGCCACCAGCAGAGTGGTTGCGGGGGAAGGTAAACGGTTCTACGAGCAGTACTTC
.	TRBV5-4	TRBD2	TRBJ2-1	CASSPRGSGGYNEQFF	TGTGCCAGCAGTCCCCGTGGTAGCGGGGGGTACAATGAGCAGTTCTTC
.	TRBV27	TRBD1	TRBJ1-1	CASSLTRTGKITEAFF	TGTGCCAGCAGTTTAACCCGGACAGGGAAGATCACTGAAGCTTTCTTT
.	TRBV7-3	TRBD1	TRBJ1-1	CASSSDRGAEAFF	TGTGCCAGCAGCTCCGACAGGGGCGCTGAAGCTTTCTTT
.	TRBV7-2	.	TRBJ1-1	CASRHPGGGRTEAFF	TGTGCCAGCAGACACCCAGGCGGGGGTCGAACTGAAGCTTTCTTT
few	TRBV5-1	.	TRBJ2-1	CASSLRADNEQFF	TGCGCCAGCAGCTTGAGAGCGGACAATGAGCAGTTCTTC
.	TRBV28	.	TRBJ1-1	CASSRSSPTGTGGTEAFF	TGTGCCAGCAGTCGATCAAGCCCAACAGGGACCGGTGGCACTGAAGCTTTCTTT
once	TRBV28	.	TRBJ2-2	CASSRPTGINTGELFF	TGTGCCAGCAGTCGCCCCACAGGGATTAACACCGGGGAGCTGTTTTTT
few	TRBV25-1	.	TRBJ1-4	CASSGGVSNEKLFF	TGTGCCAGTTCCGGCGGGGTATCTAATGAAAAACTGTTTTTT
.	TRBV4-3	TRBD2	TRBJ2-7	CASSQMTSGRDEQYF	TGCGCCAGCAGCCAAATGACTAGCGGGAGGGACGAGCAGTACTTC
.	TRBV13	TRBD2	TRBJ2-5	CASSLYAERGETQYF	TGTGCCAGCAGCTTATACGCGGAGCGGGGGGAGACCCAGTACTTC
.	TRBV11-2	TRBD1	TRBJ2-5	CASSPTGTAQETQYF	TGTGCCAGCAGCCCTACCGGGACAGCTCAAGAGACCCAGTACTTC
few	TRBV6-1	TRBD1	TRBJ1-2	CASNGTGPWGYTF	TGTGCCAGCAATGGGACAGGTCCTTGGGGCTACACCTTC
.	TRBV15	TRBD2	TRBJ2-7	CATSPGEGSYEQYF	TGTGCCACCAGCCCCGGGGAGGGCTCCTACGAGCAGTACTTC
.	TRBV4-2	.	TRBJ2-5	CASSQEGKRETEETQYF	TGTGCCAGCAGCCAAGAGGGGAAACGGGAGACGGAAGAGACCCAGTACTTC
.	TRBV30	.	TRBJ2-7	CAWSVRRGLIYEQYF	TGTGCCTGGAGTGTCAGGAGAGGGCTGATCTACGAGCAGTACTTC
few	TRBV15	.	TRBJ1-5	CTDRKDDNQPQHF	TGTACCGACAGAAAGGATGACAATCAGCCCCAGCATTTT
few	TRBV28	.	TRBJ1-4	CASSPGGATNEKLFF	TGTGCCAGCAGTCCCGGGGGGGCAACTAATGAAAAACTGTTTTTT
.	TRBV11-2	.	TRBJ1-4	CASSGGGRLFF	TGTGCCAGCAGCGGGGGGGGACGACTGTTTTTT
few	TRBV19	.	TRBJ1-5	CASSPMRGSGNQPQHF	TGTGCCAGTAGTCCAATGAGGGGGTCGGGGAATCAGCCCCAGCATTTT
.	TRBV6-1	TRBD2	TRBJ2-7	CASRGDYGYEQYF	TGTGCCAGCAGGGGGGACTATGGGTACGAGCAGTACTTC
.	TRBV14	TRBD1	TRBJ1-2	CASSHPRDRGGYTF	TGTGCCAGCAGCCATCCCCGGGACAGGGGTGGCTACACCTTC
.	TRBV28	.	TRBJ1-5	CASSTSAGPQHF	TGTGCCAGCAGTACCTCTGCAGGGCCCCAGCATTTT
.	TRBV10-3	.	TRBJ2-2	CAINTQDTGELFF	TGTGCCATCAACACCCAGGACACCGGGGAGCTGTTTTTT
few	TRBV7-2	TRBD2	TRBJ2-1	CASSPLAGLSYNEQFF	TGTGCCAGCAGCCCGTTAGCGGGACTCTCCTACAATGAGCAGTTCTTC
.	TRBV5-4	TRBD1	TRBJ1-1	CASSLPVGTENTEAFF	TGTGCCAGCAGCTTGCCGGTAGGGACAGAGAACACTGAAGCTTTCTTT
few	TRBV2	.	TRBJ2-7	CASSTGYLKSPPLRSYEQYF	TGTGCCAGCTCTACAGGTTACCTAAAGTCCCCCCCACTACGCTCCTACGAGCAGTACTTC
few	TRBV27	TRBD2	TRBJ2-1	CASSFRSGSGYNEQFF	TGTGCCAGCAGTTTCCGTAGCGGGAGTGGCTACAATGAGCAGTTCTTC
.	TRBV5-6	TRBD1	TRBJ2-7	CASSWGARTGVLGHYEQYF	TGTGCCAGCAGCTGGGGCGCGAGGACAGGGGTCTTGGGACACTACGAGCAGTACTTC
.	TRBV5-1	TRBD1	TRBJ2-5	CASIGRGETQYF	TGCGCCAGCATTGGCAGGGGGGAGACCCAGTACTTC
.	TRBV15	.	TRBJ1-5	CATSRDNCSNQPQHF	TGTGCCACCAGCAGAGATAACTGCAGCAATCAGCCCCAGCATTTT
.	TRBV21-1	.	TRBJ1-1	CAPTGTEVTEAFF	TGTGCTCCCACAGGGACGGAGGTCACTGAAGCTTTCTTT
.	TRBV4-1	TRBD1	TRBJ2-6	CASSHRDRVSGANVLTF	TGCGCCAGCAGCCACCGGGACAGGGTATCCGGGGCCAACGTCCTGACTTTC
few	TRBV6-5	TRBD1	TRBJ1-4	CAAGTVEKLFF	TGTGCCGCCGGGACAGTTGAAAAACTGTTTTTT
.	TRBV29-1	.	TRBJ2-6	CSVKMQTYSGANVLTF	TGCAGCGTCAAAATGCAAACTTACTCTGGGGCCAACGTCCTGACTTTC
.	TRBV28	TRBD1	TRBJ1-1	CASLCRDRMNTEAFF	TGTGCCAGTCTCTGCAGGGACAGGATGAACACTGAAGCTTTCTTT
.	TRBV28	.	TRBJ2-7	CASSLERTPSYEQYF	TGTGCCAGCAGTTTAGAGAGGACACCTTCCTACGAGCAGTACTTC
few	TRBV4-1	TRBD2	TRBJ2-3	CASSQGASGRQDTQYF	TGCGCCAGCAGCCAAGGGGCTAGCGGTCGTCAAGATACGCAGTATTTT
.	TRBV6-1	.	TRBJ1-2	CASSVGGDGYTF	TGTGCCAGCAGTGTCGGGGGGGATGGCTACACCTTC
few	TRBV5-4	TRBD2	TRBJ2-7	CASSPAASGDYEQYF	TGTGCCAGCAGCCCGGCGGCTAGCGGTGACTACGAGCAGTACTTC
.	TRBV25-1	.	TRBJ2-2	CASSGTVNTGELFF	TGTGCCAGCAGTGGGACAGTCAACACCGGGGAGCTGTTTTTT
.	TRBV19	TRBD1	TRBJ1-4	CASIGFGQGVEKLFF	TGTGCCAGTATTGGTTTCGGACAGGGGGTTGAAAAACTGTTTTTT
.	TRBV11-2	TRBD1	TRBJ1-2	CASSPYARQGYGYTF	TGTGCCAGCAGCCCCTACGCGAGACAGGGCTATGGCTACACCTTC
.	TRBV4-2	TRBD2	TRBJ2-3	CASSQDESASGSSDTQYF	TGTGCCAGCAGCCAAGATGAGTCGGCTAGCGGGAGTTCAGATACGCAGTATTTT
.	TRBV29-1	.	TRBJ2-3	CSVGIQSSTDTQYF	TGCAGCGTCGGCATACAGTCTAGCACAGATACGCAGTATTTT